The following is a T cell receptor (beta chain) sequence with its context. The data were produced by immunoSEQ multiplex PCR, yet TCRdb's version contains in-frame clones alone and is incomplete. The sample carries approximately 160,000 clones, around 90% recorded once. The source of the sample is a study of control samples from healthy donors and cancer patients. Trimming stripped 2 bases from V and 3 bases from J, with 14 bases between. The CDR3 runs 15 residues. Per the germline V gene, CDR1 is MNHEY and CDR2 is SMNVEV (reference sequence). The genes are TRBV27 and TRBJ2-7; D is tentatively TRBD1 or TRBD2 (5 bases each). The sequencing sample was made of blood. This TCR derives from a woman in her 40s in good health. The CDR3 DNA is TGTGCCAGCAGTTTAAGTAAAGTGGGGGACTACGAGCAGTACTTC. It specifies CASSLSKVGDYEQYF.